The rows below give T cell receptor beta chains drawn from one sample of a study of cytomegalovirus exposure and HLA in healthy donors. Sequencing was performed with immunoSEQ multiplex PCR; in TCRdb, only in-frame clones are kept and a portion is missing. The repertoire holds 130,000 or so clones, with around 72% as singletons. The specimen was PBMCs. The receptors come from a woman younger than 30 in good health and CMV-seronegative. Both conserved end residues are part of each CDR3. A D gene is named only where the DNA matches it firmly. Clone sizes are given selectively: once, few, many, or a class where the clone is expanded.

cdr3_nt cdr3_aa clone_size d_call j_call v_call
TGTGCCAGCAGCTTGGTAGAGGGGGCCGAGGGATCCTACGAGCAGTACTTC CASSLVEGAEGSYEQYF . TRBD1 TRBJ2-7 TRBV5-6
TGCGCCAGCAGCGTCCCGGGGGGAGAGACCCAGTACTTC CASSVPGGETQYF . TRBD2 TRBJ2-5 TRBV5-1
TGTGCCAGCAGCTTGACAGGGGCTTCCTACGAGCAGTACTTC CASSLTGASYEQYF . TRBD1 TRBJ2-7 TRBV7-9
TGTGCCAGCAGTCCCCCGGACAGGGTGGGCTACACCTTC CASSPPDRVGYTF . TRBD1 TRBJ1-2 TRBV28
TGCGCCAGCAGCTTGCGCAGGGCGGCGAACACCGGGGAGCTGTTTTTT CASSLRRAANTGELFF . . TRBJ2-2 TRBV5-1
TGTGCCAGCAGCCTGCGGACTAGCGGTTATACCCAGTACTTC CASSLRTSGYTQYF . TRBD2 TRBJ2-5 TRBV2
TGTGCCAGTAGTATAATGGCAGGGGGAGGCGGGGAGCTGTTTTTT CASSIMAGGGGELFF . . TRBJ2-2 TRBV19
TGTGCCACCAGCAGTACCTTTACTAGCGGTCCCACCGGGGAGCTGTTTTTT CATSSTFTSGPTGELFF . TRBD2 TRBJ2-2 TRBV15
TGTGCCAGCAGCCCGCAGGGGTTCTATGGCTACACCTTC CASSPQGFYGYTF few . TRBJ1-2 TRBV7-9
TGTGCCAGCTCACCACCCTGGACAGCTGAAGCTTTCTTT CASSPPWTAEAFF . . TRBJ1-1 TRBV18
TGTGCCAGCAGTACCCTGGACAGGGTGCCTTACGGTGAGCAGTTCTTC CASSTLDRVPYGEQFF . TRBD1 TRBJ2-1 TRBV27
TGTGCCAGCAGTTACTCGTGGGGAGGGTATGGCTACACCTTC CASSYSWGGYGYTF few . TRBJ1-2 TRBV6-5
TGTGCCACCAGCAGAGTGAGTAGCAATCAGCCCCAGCATTTT CATSRVSSNQPQHF . . TRBJ1-5 TRBV15
TGTGCCAGTAGCTTGGGGGCAGGGGAGCAGTACTTC CASSLGAGEQYF . . TRBJ2-7 TRBV19
TGTGCCAGCAGCCAAGATAGGACAGGGGCTTACGAGCAGTACTTC CASSQDRTGAYEQYF . TRBD1 TRBJ2-7 TRBV4-2
TGTGCCAGTAGTAGAACTGCTAGCGGAGGTTACAATGAGCAGTTCTTC CASSRTASGGYNEQFF . TRBD2 TRBJ2-1 TRBV19
TGTGCCAGCAGCTTGTCCGGGACAGGGAGGAAAAGAGGGCCCTCTGGAAACACCATATATTTT CASSLSGTGRKRGPSGNTIYF few TRBD1 TRBJ1-3 TRBV7-8
TGCGCCAGCAGCCAACTTAGCGGGATATCGACAGATACGCAGTATTTT CASSQLSGISTDTQYF . TRBD2 TRBJ2-3 TRBV4-1
TGTGCCAGCAGCGGGGGTGGGACACTGTTCTTC CASSGGGTLFF . . TRBJ2-1 TRBV7-8
TGTGCCTGGAGTGTACTAGCGGGATCTTACAATGAGCAGTTCTTC CAWSVLAGSYNEQFF . TRBD2 TRBJ2-1 TRBV30
TGTGCCAGCAGCTTAGTGGGGGGCTATGGCTACACCTTC CASSLVGGYGYTF . . TRBJ1-2 TRBV7-9
TGTGCCTGGTGGAGGGGCATGAACACTGAAGCTTTCTTT CAWWRGMNTEAFF few . TRBJ1-1 TRBV30
TGTGCCAGCAGCTTAGATCCGGGAAAACGGCGAACTGAAGCTTTCTTT CASSLDPGKRRTEAFF few . TRBJ1-1 TRBV7-9
TGTGCCAGCAGCCAAGACCCGGGAAGGGCCTACGAGCAGTACTTC CASSQDPGRAYEQYF . . TRBJ2-7 TRBV6-6
TGTGCCAGCAGTTACTCCGCACCGGGAGAACTCCACTTT CASSYSAPGELHF . . TRBJ1-6 TRBV6-6
TGTGCCAGCAGTCACATTAACGGGGGGCGCGGTTTCACTGAAGCTTTCTTT CASSHINGGRGFTEAFF . . TRBJ1-1 TRBV27
TGTGCCAGCAGCCTTAACTATGGCTACACCTTC CASSLNYGYTF . . TRBJ1-2 TRBV25-1
TGTGCCAGCAGCTCGGCCGGGACTAGCAGAAGTTACAATGAGCAGTTCTTC CASSSAGTSRSYNEQFF . TRBD2 TRBJ2-1 TRBV7-6
TGTGCCAGCTTCCTACAGATGAACACTGAAGCTTTCTTT CASFLQMNTEAFF few . TRBJ1-1 TRBV18
TGTGCCAGCAGTAACAGGGGCCATCAGCCCCAGCATTTT CASSNRGHQPQHF once TRBD1 TRBJ1-5 TRBV6-5
TGTGCCAGCAGCCCCTATAGCGGGGCGGGTGGAGATACGCAGTATTTT CASSPYSGAGGDTQYF . TRBD2 TRBJ2-3 TRBV7-2
TGTGCCAGCAGCTTAGGGCTCCGGGGTGTGCAAGAGACCCAGTACTTC CASSLGLRGVQETQYF once . TRBJ2-5 TRBV7-9
TGCGCCAGCTCCCTGACTAGCGGGAGGGAAGGGGAGCTGTTTTTT CASSLTSGREGELFF . TRBD2 TRBJ2-2 TRBV10-2
TGTGCCACCAGCCAGGGTAGCAATCAGCCCCAGCATTTT CATSQGSNQPQHF . . TRBJ1-5 TRBV15
TGTGCCAGCAGCCCCGGGGGTGACGAAAAACTGTTTTTT CASSPGGDEKLFF . . TRBJ1-4 TRBV6-6
TGTGCCAGCAGTGATGGGACAGGGGTTGGCTACACCTTC CASSDGTGVGYTF . TRBD1 TRBJ1-2 TRBV25-1
TGTGCCAGCAGTGAAGGGACTACCCAGCAGTACTTC CASSEGTTQQYF . . TRBJ2-7 TRBV2
TGTGCCTGGAGTTTGACAGGGGCGGGCTCCTACAATGAGCAGTTCTTC CAWSLTGAGSYNEQFF . TRBD1 TRBJ2-1 TRBV30
TGCAGTGCAAACAGGAGAGAGACCCAGTACTTC CSANRRETQYF . . TRBJ2-5 TRBV20-1
TGTGCCTGGAGTGTAGGCAGGGATGAAAAACTGTTTTTT CAWSVGRDEKLFF . . TRBJ1-4 TRBV30
TGTGCCAGCTCAGCGGGAGCCCTAGCCAAAAACATTCAGTACTTC CASSAGALAKNIQYF . TRBD2 TRBJ2-4 TRBV18
TGTGCCAGTGGACGAACTAGCTCCTACGAGCAGTACTTC CASGRTSSYEQYF . . TRBJ2-7 TRBV6-5
TGTGCCAGCAGTGCATCACAGGGCGGCAATCAGCCCCAGCATTTT CASSASQGGNQPQHF . . TRBJ1-5 TRBV6-1
TGTGCCAGCAGTACTACAGGGTGGAATCAGCCCCAGCATTTT CASSTTGWNQPQHF . . TRBJ1-5 TRBV27
TGTGCCAGCAGCCTGAACCCTGGAGGCCATGGCTACACCTTC CASSLNPGGHGYTF . . TRBJ1-2 TRBV7-2
TGTGCCAGCAGCTTAATGGGTGGTCGGGAGTTGAATGAGCAGTTCTTC CASSLMGGRELNEQFF . . TRBJ2-1 TRBV5-6
TGCGCCACCTCAGGGTTTCCGCACAATGAGCAGTTCTTC CATSGFPHNEQFF . . TRBJ2-1 TRBV4-1
TGCAGCGTTGGGGGCGGGGACTACGAGCAGTACTTC CSVGGGDYEQYF . . TRBJ2-7 TRBV29-1
TGTGCCAGCAGTCCGGACAGGGGACAGCCCCAGCATTTT CASSPDRGQPQHF few TRBD1 TRBJ1-5 TRBV2
TGTGCCAGCAGCTTGGGCGGGGATAGGAACACCGGGGAGCTGTTTTTT CASSLGGDRNTGELFF . . TRBJ2-2 TRBV5-4
TGTGCCAGCAGCGACGGATCCCTAGCGGACAGCACAGATACGCAGTATTTT CASSDGSLADSTDTQYF . TRBD2 TRBJ2-3 TRBV5-4
TGTGCCAGCGGGGGGAGGAATAATTCACCCCTCCACTTT CASGGRNNSPLHF . . TRBJ1-6 TRBV6-1
TGTGCCAGCGACAGGGGTAGATCCTACGAGCAGTACTTC CASDRGRSYEQYF . TRBD1 TRBJ2-7 TRBV6-1
TGTGCCATCAGTGTACAGGGGGCTCGAGAGACCCAGTACTTC CAISVQGARETQYF . TRBD1 TRBJ2-5 TRBV10-3